A selection of T cell receptor beta chains follows, all from one sample in a study of T cells after yellow fever vaccination. One entry per CDR3 protein results from TCRdb running MiXCR on the 5' RACE reads. The profile shows hundreds of thousands of distinct CDR3 sequences, about 13% of them singletons. The sequenced sample was PBMCs, obtained on the day of the yellow fever booster vaccination. These receptors all come from a young man who received the YFV17D yellow fever vaccine. Both conserved end residues are part of each CDR3. Fields, in order: J gene, D gene, V gene, clone size, CDR3 DNA, CDR3 protein. A D gene is named only where the DNA matches it firmly. Clone sizes are given selectively: once, few, many, or a class where the clone is expanded.

TRBJ2-1,TRBD1,TRBV20-1,-,TGCAGTGCTAGCAGGGGGCGCGGGAATGAGCAGTTCTTC,CSASRGRGNEQFF
TRBJ2-7,-,TRBV27,few,TGTGCCAGCAGTTTATCGCCGGGACACGTCTACGAGCAGTACTTC,CASSLSPGHVYEQYF
TRBJ2-2,-,TRBV1,-,TGCACCAGCAGTAGGAGGGGGGGAAACGGGGAGCTGTTTTTT,CTSSRRGGNGELFF
TRBJ2-1,-,TRBV5-1,few,TGCGCCAGCAGTTACGGGAGTATGGCCTACAATGAGCAGTTCTTC,CASSYGSMAYNEQFF
TRBJ1-2,-,TRBV25-1,many,TGTGCCAGCAGCTCACAGGGAATCCGGTATGGCTACACCTTC,CASSSQGIRYGYTF
TRBJ2-5,TRBD2,TRBV5-1,few,TGCGCCAGCAGCCGGACTAGGTCGATCGAGACCCAGTACTTC,CASSRTRSIETQYF
TRBJ2-3,-,TRBV2,few,TGTGCCAGCAAAGTGGCAGATACGCAGTATTTT,CASKVADTQYF
TRBJ2-2,TRBD2,TRBV3-1,-,TGTGCCAGCAGCCAATCCGGACTAGCGGGAGGGCCGCGGACCGGGGAGCTGTTTTTT,CASSQSGLAGGPRTGELFF
TRBJ2-3,-,TRBV7-2,few,TGTGCCAGCAGCTCCGCCGGTGGAGGCGCAGATACGCAGTATTTT,CASSSAGGGADTQYF
TRBJ2-5,TRBD2,TRBV20-1,-,TGCAGTGCTAGGGAGACTAGCGGGAGTTGGACCCAGTACTTC,CSARETSGSWTQYF
TRBJ2-1,-,TRBV27,few,TGTGCCAGCAGTTCCCTTTTCGTGGATGAGCAGTTCTTC,CASSSLFVDEQFF
TRBJ1-5,TRBD1,TRBV5-1,-,TGCGCCAGCAGCATTGGGACAGGGGCTGGTCAGCCCCAGCATTTT,CASSIGTGAGQPQHF
TRBJ2-7,TRBD2,TRBV20-1,few,TGCAGTGCTAGTGAACGGTGGGAGGGCCGGTCGTACGAGCAGTACTTC,CSASERWEGRSYEQYF
TRBJ1-2,-,TRBV20-1,few,TGCAGTGCTAGAGAGGGGAGGGTTTCCTATGGCTACACCTTC,CSAREGRVSYGYTF
TRBJ2-2,-,TRBV30,-,TGTGCCTGGAGTGTTGGTAGGGGGAGCACCGGGGAGCTGTTTTTT,CAWSVGRGSTGELFF
TRBJ1-2,-,TRBV27,-,TGTGCCAGCAGTTTGACAGCGTTCTATGGCTACACCTTC,CASSLTAFYGYTF
TRBJ2-5,TRBD1,TRBV7-3,-,TGTGCCAGCAGCCATCAGGGGGCCGAGACCCAGTACTTC,CASSHQGAETQYF
TRBJ1-1,-,TRBV5-1,few,TGCGCCAGCAGCTTACCCCGGGACCCCGGGAACACTGAAGCTTTCTTT,CASSLPRDPGNTEAFF
TRBJ1-1,-,TRBV10-3,-,TGTGCCATCAGTGAGGGTTGGGGCGGAGCTGCTGAAGCTTTCTTT,CAISEGWGGAAEAFF
TRBJ1-5,TRBD1,TRBV20-1,few,TGCAGTGCTTGGACAGGGTGGGATCAGCCCCAGCATTTT,CSAWTGWDQPQHF
TRBJ2-7,-,TRBV20-1,-,TGCAGTGCTAGCAGAGGGACCCTCCATCGGGTTGGGCAGTACTTC,CSASRGTLHRVGQYF
TRBJ2-3,TRBD2,TRBV20-1,few,TGCAGTGCCCCCCAAGCGGGAGAAATAGATACGCAGTATTTT,CSAPQAGEIDTQYF
TRBJ2-3,TRBD2,TRBV10-3,few,TGTGCCATCGGGGGTGCGGGAGGGCCTTCAGATACGCAGTATTTT,CAIGGAGGPSDTQYF
TRBJ2-1,-,TRBV11-1,-,TGTGCCAGCACCCCCGTCCGGGAGTTATACAATGAGCAGTTCTTC,CASTPVRELYNEQFF
TRBJ2-7,TRBD2,TRBV3-1,-,TGTGCCAGCAGCCACGGACTAGACGGGTACGAGCAGTACTTC,CASSHGLDGYEQYF
TRBJ2-1,TRBD2,TRBV6-2/TRBV6-3,-,TGTGCCAGCAGTCAGGGACTAGCGGGATCCCACAATGAGCAGTTCTTC,CASSQGLAGSHNEQFF
TRBJ2-5,TRBD2,TRBV11-2,-,TGTGCCAGCAGCTCACTAGCGGGACGGCAAGAGACCCAGTACTTC,CASSSLAGRQETQYF
TRBJ2-1,-,TRBV28,few,TGTGCCAGCACCATTAACTACAATGAGCAGTTCTTC,CASTINYNEQFF
TRBJ2-5,TRBD2,TRBV20-1,-,TGCAGTGCTCACCGGACTAGCGGGAGGTCAGAGACCCAGTACTTC,CSAHRTSGRSETQYF